This T cell receptor beta chain appears in the sequencing data of a study of human thymus T cells. The method was immunoSEQ multiplex PCR; TCRdb's version includes in-frame clones alone and lacks a portion of them. In the table there are some 120,000 clones, around 94% of which are singletons. Germline V gives CDR1 LNHDA, CDR2 SQIVND (reference sequence). V trimming: 6 bases; J trimming: 4 bases; junction bases outside the gene matches: 6. This CDR3 spans 14 amino acids. Corrective heart surgery yielded resections, and these provided the thymus tissue. The TCR was taken from a boy younger than two with a congenital heart defect but otherwise immunologically healthy. Material for sequencing was thymus tissue. The chain recombines TRBV19 with TRBJ1-2, with 9 bases lining up with TRBD1. The CDR3 sequence is CASSPGQGSYGYTF. The CDR3 DNA follows: TGTGCCAGTAGCCCGGGACAGGGCAGCTATGGCTACACCTTC. Full variable domain (missing parts from reference TRBV19 and TRBJ1-2): DGGITQSPKYLFRKEGQNVTLSCEQNLNHDAMYWYRQDPGQGLRLIYYSQIVNDFQKGDIAEGYSVSREKKESFPLTVTSAQKNPTAFYLCASSPGQGSYGYTFGSGTRLTVV.